The next 24 T cell receptor beta chains were all read from a single sample in a study of blood T cell repertoires in COVID-19. Method: immunoSEQ multiplex PCR; TCRdb's copy keeps in-frame clones and lacks some. The table records 150,000 to 200,000 clones, around four fifths of them present only once. Sequenced input: peripheral blood. All receptors derive from a woman between 65 and 79 years old with COVID-19, enrolled during active disease.

The chain combines TRBV3-1 (or the pseudogene TRBV3-2) with TRBJ1-2, with TRBD1 matching over 10 bases. Trimming removed 7 bases from V and 8 bases from J; junction bases left unmatched: 13. The CDR3 consists of 15 residues. Germline V CDR1 and CDR2: LGHDT, YNNKEL (reference sequence). The CDR3 DNA is TGTGCCAGCAACACCCGGGGGGGGACAGGGGAAGGCTACACCTTC. It translates to CASNTRGGTGEGYTF.

This clone was seen a handful of times. Distinct nucleotide sequences in the sample also encode this CDR3. The rearrangement links TRBV7-2 to TRBJ1-4; D remains ambiguous. Per germline, CDR1 SGHTA and CDR2 FQGNSA. V was cut by 5 bases and J by 0 bases, with 10 bases left in between. This CDR3 is built from 15 residues. In DNA form, the CDR3 reads TGTGCCAGCAGCCTGCAGCGTGCAACTAATGAAAAACTGTTTTTT. This translates into CASSLQRATNEKLFF.

This clone was seen only once. This sequence joins TRBV7-2 and TRBJ2-1; 11 bases agree with TRBD2. V gave up 5 bases and J gave up 6 bases; unmatched junction bases: 18. Per germline, CDR1 SGHTA and CDR2 FQGNSA. The length of the CDR3 is 19 residues. The CDR3 sequence: CASSVNPGLAAPGLNEQFF. The CDR3, as DNA: TGTGCCAGCAGCGTGAACCCGGGACTAGCGGCTCCAGGCCTCAATGAGCAGTTCTTC.

V gene TRBV7-9 combines with J gene TRBJ1-1, with D perhaps matching TRBD1 (6 bases). With 4 bases removed from V and 4 bases from J, the gap between germline ends came to 16 bases. The germline gives CDR1 SEHNR, CDR2 FQNEAQ (reference sequence). This CDR3 contains 15 residues. The CDR3 nucleotides read TGTGCCAGCAGCTCCCCTCTAGGCAGGGGCACTGAAGCTTTCTTT. This codes for CASSSPLGRGTEAFF.

This CDR3 is CASSPTSEIYTQYF. For the CDR3, the DNA is TGTGCCAGCAGCCCGACTAGCGAGATCTATACGCAGTATTTT. The chain links TRBV7-2 to TRBJ2-3; 8 bases fit TRBD2. The germline V gene has CDR1 SGHTA and CDR2 FQGNSA. Trimming took 5 bases from V and 7 from J; bases not matched to a gene: 8. This CDR3 comprises 14 residues.

J is TRBJ2-7 and V is TRBV18; 9 bases agree with TRBD1. This CDR3 has 13 residues. The V segment lost 4 bases and the J segment 8 bases; nucleotides outside the gene matches: 6. Germline-derived CDR1 and CDR2 are KGHSH and LQKENI. DNA of the CDR3: TGTGCCAGCTCACTCGGGACAGGGAGACAGCAGTACGTC. Translated, it gives CASSLGTGRQQYV.

This clone was recorded only once. CDR3 bases: TGTGCCTGGAGTGTAAGGCGCGACAGCTCCCGAAACACCATATATTTT. Its protein is CAWSVRRDSSRNTIYF. This chain links TRBV30 with TRBJ1-3, with D maybe TRBD1 (5 bases). V was trimmed by 0 bases and J by 5 bases, leaving 17 bases between them. The CDR3 runs to 16 residues. Germline V gives CDR1 GTSNPN, CDR2 SVGIG (reference sequence). Full variable domain (rest looked up from reference TRBV30 and TRBJ1-3): SQTIHQWPATLVQPVGSPLSLECTVEGTSNPNLYWYRQAAGRGLQLLFYSVGIGQISSEVPQNLSASRPQDRQFILSSKKLLLSDSGFYLCAWSVRRDSSRNTIYFGEGSWLTVV.

The rearrangement uses TRBV28 and TRBJ1-2, with 9 bases that match TRBD1. Per the germline V gene, CDR1 is MDHEN and CDR2 is SYDVKM. This CDR3 spans 14 amino acids. With 3 bases clipped from V and 5 bases from J, the junction kept 4 bases outside the gene matches. In DNA form, the CDR3 reads TGTGCCAGCAGTTTGGCCGGACAGGGGTATGGCTACACCTTC. It translates to CASSLAGQGYGYTF.

The rearrangement joins TRBV28 to TRBJ2-1; TRBD1 aligns across 11 bases. The CDR3 contains 14 residues. V shed 6 bases, J shed 7 bases, and the junction held 5 bases outside the gene matches. Germline V lookup: CDR1 MDHEN, CDR2 SYDVKM. CDR3 amino acids: CASSDGTGGNEQFF. CDR3 sequence (DNA): TGTGCCAGCAGCGACGGGACAGGGGGGAATGAGCAGTTCTTC.

The chain employs TRBV5-6 and TRBJ2-1, with D possibly being TRBD2 (5 bases). Germline V lookup: CDR1 SGHDT, CDR2 YYEEEE. This CDR3 is 12 amino acids long. V shed 6 bases and J shed 6 bases, with 10 bases lying between them. In DNA form, the CDR3 reads TGTGCCAGCAACGACTACCCCAATGAGCAGTTCTTC. This gives the protein CASNDYPNEQFF.

This clone was observed a few times. This sequence joins TRBV12-3 or TRBV12-4 and TRBJ2-2, with unresolved D. The CDR3 has 13 residues. Trimming removed 1 base at V and 5 bases at J, with 5 bases between. CDR3: CASSLVETGELFF. CDR3 coding DNA: TGTGCCAGCAGTTTAGTTGAGACCGGGGAGCTGTTTTTT.

The chain recombines TRBV5-1 with TRBJ2-5; 7 positions match TRBD2. This CDR3 has 16 residues. The germline gives CDR1 SGHRS, CDR2 YFSETQ. Trimming cost V 2 bases and J 5 bases; bases outside gene matches: 12. CDR3 in DNA: TGCGCCAGCAGCTTCGAAGGTCGGGGGGTGGGCGAGACCCAGTACTTC. Protein product: CASSFEGRGVGETQYF.

This clone has a handful of counts. The V gene is TRBV7-8, the J gene TRBJ1-3; D possibly corresponds to TRBD1 (5 bases). Trimming removed 1 base from V and 0 bases from J, with 10 bases in between. The CDR3 length is 16 residues. Germline assignment: CDR1 SGHVS and CDR2 FQNEAQ. In DNA form, the CDR3 reads TGTGCCAGCAGCTTAGAAGGGGTGATCTCTGGAAACACCATATATTTT. Translation: CASSLEGVISGNTIYF.

The V and J genes are TRBV27 and TRBJ1-6; D is unclear. V shed 2 bases and J shed 10 bases, with 18 bases lying between them. Germline CDR1 and CDR2: MNHEY and SMNVEV (reference sequence). The CDR3 has 16 residues. For the CDR3, the DNA is TGTGCCAGCAGTTTAATGCCTGTGGGTTCGGGGTCACCCCTCCACTTT. Protein product: CASSLMPVGSGSPLHF.

The chain joins TRBV30 to TRBJ2-1, with 7 bases lining up with TRBD2. V lost 0 bases, J lost 6 bases, and 2 bases stayed unmatched. CDR1 GTSNPN and CDR2 SVGIG come from the germline V gene (reference sequence). This CDR3 contains 13 residues. CDR3 DNA: TGTGCCTGGAGTGTCAGGGAGGGCAATGAGCAGTTCTTC. Translated: CAWSVREGNEQFF.

V usage is TRBV2 and J usage is TRBJ2-7; no definite D call. V was pared by 6 bases and J by 4 bases, with 7 bases between. This CDR3 region has 11 residues. Per germline, CDR1 SNHLY and CDR2 FYNNEI. The CDR3 bases are TGTGCCAGCAGCCCCGTGTACGAGCAGTACTTC. Translated: CASSPVYEQYF.

This rearrangement joins TRBV28 to TRBJ1-6; D remains unclear. The CDR3 covers 15 residues. With 6 bases removed from V and 8 bases from J, the gap between germline ends came to 17 bases. The germline V gene encodes CDR1 MDHEN and CDR2 SYDVKM. The CDR3 bases are TGTGCCAGCAGCGACCTTTTGGGTGGAGATTCACCCCTCCACTTT. Amino acid sequence: CASSDLLGGDSPLHF.

The V gene is TRBV6-5, the J gene TRBJ2-3, with 11 positions matching TRBD2. The CDR3 has 15 residues. CDR1 MNHEY and CDR2 SVGAGI come from the germline V gene. V gave up 5 bases and J gave up 3 bases; unmatched junction bases: 4. Here the CDR3 DNA reads TGTGCCAGCAGTCCCTGGACTAGCGGGACAGATACGCAGTATTTT. Amino acid sequence: CASSPWTSGTDTQYF.

The CDR3 DNA reads as TGTGCCAGCAGTCTTGACAGGGCCACTGAAGCTTTCTTT. This translates into CASSLDRATEAFF. This chain connects TRBV14 to TRBJ1-1; 7 positions match TRBD1. The CDR3 totals 13 residues. Unmatched junction bases numbered 5, after V lost 6 bases and J lost 4 bases. CDR1 SGHDN and CDR2 FVKESK come from the germline V gene.

This chain uses TRBV5-5 with TRBJ2-1; 10 nucleotides line up with TRBD2. Germline trimming cut 2 bases from V and 4 bases from J; bases unmatched to any gene: 9. The germline V gene has CDR1 SGHKS and CDR2 YYEKEE (reference sequence). The CDR3 is 17 residues long. CDR3 residues: CASSLNRGTSEYNEQFF. The CDR3 bases are TGTGCCAGCAGCTTAAACCGGGGGACTAGCGAGTACAATGAGCAGTTCTTC.

The chain is built from TRBV7-2 and TRBJ1-1; 12 bases agree with TRBD1. V trimming: 5 bases; J trimming: 5 bases; junction bases outside the gene matches: 9. The CDR3 contains 16 residues. The germline CDR1 and CDR2 sequences are SGHTA and FQGNSA. CDR3 sequence: CASSVVGDRGRTEAFF. The CDR3 DNA reads TGTGCCAGCAGCGTAGTTGGGGACAGGGGGCGTACTGAAGCTTTCTTT.

The genes are TRBV11-3 and TRBJ2-5; 10 positions match TRBD1. V was clipped by 8 bases and J by 5 bases; unmatched bases: 11. CDR1 is SGHNT, CDR2 YENEEA, per germline. CDR3 length equals 15 residues. CDR3 sequence: CASAPSGTGDETQYF. The CDR3 nucleotides read TGTGCCAGCGCACCCTCCGGGACAGGGGATGAGACCCAGTACTTC.

CDR3 residues: CASSPSGANYGYTF. The DNA for the CDR3 is TGTGCCAGCTCACCGTCGGGGGCTAACTATGGCTACACCTTC. The rearrangement links TRBV18 to TRBJ1-2; D is possibly TRBD1 (5 bases). The germline CDR1 and CDR2 sequences are KGHSH and LQKENI. V was cut by 3 bases and J by 0 bases, with 8 bases left in between. CDR3 length: 14 residues.

V usage is TRBV7-9 and J usage is TRBJ2-7, with 8 bases identical to TRBD2. V lost 4 bases to trimming and J lost 6 bases; unmatched junction nucleotides: 14. The CDR3 contains 16 residues. The germline V gene has CDR1 SEHNR and CDR2 FQNEAQ (reference sequence). The CDR3 bases are TGTGCCAGCAGCTCCCCTAGAGCGGGAGATCACCTCGAGCAGTACTTC. It specifies CASSSPRAGDHLEQYF.